The 30 T cell receptor beta chains given below trace back to one sample, sequenced in a study of cytomegalovirus exposure and HLA in healthy donors (dated by TCRdb to about 2017). Library construction relied on the immunoSEQ multiplex PCR assay. A mixture of 60 forward primers for TCR Vbeta segments and 13 reverse primers for TCR Jbeta segments was used in the multiplex PCR. The source is immuneACCESS, and TCRdb retained only in-frame sequences with V and J called. Part of the clones is not carried over; for the studies checked, unresolved V genes explain less than half of this, and the remainder is unexplained. The sample yields 95,000 to 150,000 clones; about 76% were counted once. The ten largest clones represent around 30% of the sample. The sample was PBMCs. All receptors come from a man aged 55-75 years in good health and CMV-seropositive.

This clone was seen more than once but under ten times. This rearrangement joins TRBV5-8 to TRBJ1-2; 9 nucleotides line up with TRBD1. This CDR3 is built from 14 residues. Germline CDR1 and CDR2: SGHTS and YDEGEE. V lost 0 bases to trimming and J lost 8 bases; unmatched junction nucleotides: 5. The CDR3 bases are TGTGCCAGCAGCTTGGTAGGGACAGGGTACGGCTACACCTTC. Translating it yields CASSLVGTGYGYTF.

V gene TRBV19 combines with J gene TRBJ1-5; D might be TRBD1 (6 bases). The V end was cut by 5 bases, the J end by 6 bases, with 17 bases between. The CDR3 is made up of 15 amino acids. Looked up from germline, CDR1 is LNHDA and CDR2 is SQIVND (reference sequence). The CDR3 protein is CASSAITGLTQPQHF. In nucleotides, the CDR3 is TGTGCCAGTAGTGCGATAACAGGGTTGACTCAGCCCCAGCATTTT. Using reference TRBV19 and TRBJ1-5 for the parts outside the CDR3, the full variable domain is DGGITQSPKYLFRKEGQNVTLSCEQNLNHDAMYWYRQDPGQGLRLIYYSQIVNDFQKGDIAEGYSVSREKKESFPLTVTSAQKNPTAFYLCASSAITGLTQPQHFGDGTRLSIL.

This clone was counted a few times. The chain is built from TRBV6-5 and TRBJ1-2; weak D call: TRBD1 (5 bases). The V end was cut by 6 bases, the J end by 2 bases, with 13 bases between. Germline V gene lookup returns CDR1 MNHEY and CDR2 SVGAGI. CDR3 length: 14 residues. CDR3 sequence reads: CASRPLDRNYGYTF. The DNA for the CDR3 is TGTGCCAGCAGACCTCTCGACAGAAACTATGGCTACACCTTC.

The genes are TRBV5-1 and TRBJ2-7; 13 bases align to TRBD2. V shed 4 bases, J shed 6 bases, and the junction held 4 bases outside the gene matches. This CDR3 contains 14 residues. In germline, CDR1 is SGHRS, CDR2 YFSETQ. The CDR3 is CASSHGLAGVEQYF. The CDR3, as DNA: TGCGCCAGCAGCCATGGACTAGCGGGGGTCGAGCAGTACTTC.

V gene TRBV12-5 combines with J gene TRBJ2-3, with D perhaps matching TRBD1 (6 bases). The CDR3 has 15 residues. V shed 6 bases and J shed 2 bases, with 15 bases lying between them. CDR1 and CDR2 (germline): LGHNT, FRNRAP. Here the CDR3 DNA reads TGTGCTAGTGGGCAGGGGTTGCTCGCCACAGATACGCAGTATTTT. It translates to CASGQGLLATDTQYF. The full variable domain, completed using reference TRBV12-5 and TRBJ2-3, is DARVTQTPRHKVTEMGQEVTMRCQPILGHNTVFWYRQTMMQGLELLAYFRNRAPLDDSGMPKDRFSAEMPDATLATLKIQPSEPRDSAVYFCASGQGLLATDTQYFGPGTRLTVL.

This clone was counted between two and nine times. The CDR3 protein is CASSLGGFSYEQYF. The CDR3 DNA follows: TGTGCCAGCTCACTAGGGGGATTCTCCTACGAGCAGTACTTC. The rearrangement joins TRBV18 to TRBJ2-7, with D perhaps TRBD1 (6 bases). V was pared by 4 bases and J by 0 bases, with 10 bases between. Looked up from germline, CDR1 is KGHSH and CDR2 is LQKENI. This CDR3 has 14 amino acids.

V usage is TRBV6-6 and J usage is TRBJ1-5; 8 bases agree with TRBD1. The junction had 1 base not matched to a gene; V was cut back by 0 bases and J by 6 bases. The CDR3 spans 14 residues. Germline loops: CDR1 MNHNY, CDR2 SVGAGI (reference sequence). CDR3: CASSYSTGAQPQHF. Here the CDR3 DNA reads TGTGCCAGCAGTTACTCGACAGGGGCTCAGCCCCAGCATTTT.

Only one count was recorded for this clone. V is TRBV27 and J is TRBJ2-5; 7 positions agree with TRBD1. J lost 5 bases, V lost 2 bases, and 5 bases had no gene match. The CDR3 covers 14 residues. Germline V lookup: CDR1 MNHEY, CDR2 SMNVEV (reference sequence). CDR3 sequence reads: CASSLTGVWETQYF. Written as DNA, the CDR3 is TGTGCCAGCAGTTTAACAGGGGTGTGGGAGACCCAGTACTTC.

The chain couples TRBV2 to TRBJ2-1; 14 bases match TRBD2. This CDR3 region has 16 residues. Trimming took 6 bases from V and 7 from J; bases not matched to a gene: 8. Germline CDR1 SNHLY, CDR2 FYNNEI. The DNA for the CDR3 is TGTGCCAGCAGGGGGAGACTAGCGGGAGGGACGAATGAGCAGTTCTTC. Its protein is CASRGRLAGGTNEQFF.

Of note for this clone: Other nucleotide sequences from this sample produce the same CDR3. This rearrangement joins TRBV30 to TRBJ1-1; D perhaps matches TRBD1 (5 bases). The CDR3 has 13 amino acids. CDR1 is GTSNPN, CDR2 SVGIG, per germline (reference sequence). Trimming took 3 bases from V and 5 from J, leaving 13 bases between them. CDR3 in amino acids: CAWSPPGGTEAFF. The CDR3 bases are TGTGCCTGGAGCCCCCCGGGGGGGACTGAAGCTTTCTTT.

There are a few counts of this clone. Here the CDR3 reads CASRKGLAAYNEQFF. The CDR3 DNA reads TGTGCCAGCAGGAAGGGACTAGCAGCCTACAATGAGCAGTTCTTC. The chain links TRBV6-5 to TRBJ2-1; the match to TRBD2 covers 9 bases. The junction had 5 bases not matched to a gene; V was cut back by 6 bases and J by 2 bases. Germline CDR1 MNHEY, CDR2 SVGAGI. This CDR3 is built from 15 residues.

This clone was detected a few times. The rearrangement uses TRBV4-2 and TRBJ2-3; 11 bases map to TRBD1. The CDR3 sequence is 17 residues long. The V and J ends lost 0 bases and 4 bases, in that order; junction bases with no gene match: 6. Germline V gene sequence: CDR1 LGHNA, CDR2 YNFKEQ. In nucleotides, the CDR3 is TGTGCCAGCAGCCAAGAGGTTCCGGGACAGGGGGCAGATACGCAGTATTTT. Its protein is CASSQEVPGQGADTQYF.

This clone has a handful of counts. The rearrangement uses TRBV2 and TRBJ1-1, with D perhaps TRBD1 (5 bases). The CDR3 is made up of 12 amino acids. The V and J ends lost 11 bases and 3 bases respectively, with 13 bases between them. Per germline, CDR1 SNHLY and CDR2 FYNNEI. The CDR3 sequence: CAGETEDTEAFF. CDR3 sequence (DNA): TGTGCCGGCGAGACAGAAGACACTGAAGCTTTCTTT.

The DNA of the CDR3 is TGTGCCAGCAGCTCCCAGGACTACGAGCAGTACTTC. This sequence encodes CASSSQDYEQYF. The chain recombines TRBV5-4 with TRBJ2-7; D is undetermined. There are 12 residues in the CDR3. The germline V and J ends were trimmed by 3 bases and 3 bases, with 7 bases remaining between them. Germline V gene lookup returns CDR1 SGHNT and CDR2 YYREEE (reference sequence).

The chain combines TRBV27 with TRBJ1-1; 10 bases are a match to TRBD1. With 3 bases clipped from V and 6 bases from J, the junction kept 19 bases outside the gene matches. This CDR3 comprises 19 residues. In germline, CDR1 is MNHEY, CDR2 SMNVEV (reference sequence). CDR3 coding DNA: TGTGCCAGCAGTTTCCGCCTCCGGGACAGGGGAGTTTCTTTCGCTGAAGCTTTCTTT. This sequence encodes CASSFRLRDRGVSFAEAFF.

The J gene is TRBJ1-5, the V gene TRBV18; the D gene is possibly TRBD1 (5 bases). CDR1 and CDR2 from the germline V gene are KGHSH and LQKENI. CDR3 length: 14 amino acids. V lost 3 bases to trimming and J lost 11 bases, with 17 bases between them. The CDR3 nucleotides are TGTGCCAGCTCACCCCTCGGGACTGCTTCGGCCCAGCATTTT. It specifies CASSPLGTASAQHF.

J is TRBJ2-2 and V is TRBV19; TRBD1 is a possible D gene (6 bases). The V gene lost 4 bases and the J gene lost 6 bases, with 21 bases spanning the gap. CDR3 length equals 17 residues. Germline V gives CDR1 LNHDA, CDR2 SQIVND (reference sequence). The CDR3 region has the DNA TGTGCCAGTAGTACCAGCCCCTCGCCACAGGGTGCCGGGGAGCTGTTTTTT. Amino acid sequence: CASSTSPSPQGAGELFF.

The rearrangement uses TRBV10-3 and TRBJ2-2, with 7 bases identical to TRBD1. J gave up 2 bases and V 2 bases, and 5 bases lay outside the gene matches. Germline V gives CDR1 ENHRY, CDR2 SYGVKD. The CDR3 spans 16 residues. CDR3 in amino acids: CAISEPGTENTGELFF. CDR3 bases: TGTGCCATCAGTGAGCCCGGGACAGAAAACACCGGGGAGCTGTTTTTT.

With regard to this clone: The junction shows a germline mismatch at one end, possibly a read error. This CDR3 is also generated by other DNA sequences in the sample. J is TRBJ1-2 and V is TRBV7-2; D is unresolved. Germline V gene data show CDR1 as SGHTA and CDR2 as FQGNSA. The length of the CDR3 is 14 residues. The chain's CDR3 is CASSSPGWNYGYTF. In nucleotides, the CDR3 is TGTGCCAGCAGCTCCCCGGGATGGAACTACGGCTACACCTTC.

V usage is TRBV19 and J usage is TRBJ1-2; 7 bases line up with TRBD1. The CDR3 is made up of 14 amino acids. Germline V CDR1 and CDR2: LNHDA, SQIVND (reference sequence). V shed 4 bases, J shed 6 bases, and the junction held 8 bases outside the gene matches. The CDR3 loop reads CASSTLQGRNGYTF. The CDR3 DNA sequence: TGTGCCAGTAGTACGCTACAGGGGAGGAATGGCTACACCTTC.

In regard to this clone: At one end, the junction sequence differs from germline, possibly due to a read error. The CDR3 DNA follows: TGTGCCAGCAGCTTGGGATGGTCCGGGAGCGTCTCTGGGGCCAACGGCCTGACTTTC. It yields the protein CASSLGWSGSVSGANGLTF. The chain joins TRBV5-6 to TRBJ2-6; the D gene is possibly TRBD2 (6 bases). This CDR3 region has 19 residues. Germline V gives CDR1 SGHDT, CDR2 YYEEEE.

The CDR3 spells CASRGQGALTEAFF. CDR3 nucleotides: TGCGCCAGCAGGGGACAGGGGGCTCTCACTGAAGCTTTCTTT. The chain couples TRBV5-1 to TRBJ1-1; 12 bases map to TRBD1. Germline V gene lookup returns CDR1 SGHRS and CDR2 YFSETQ. V lost 5 bases, J lost 4 bases, and 3 bases stayed unmatched. The CDR3 is 14 residues long.

This clone was recorded a few times. V usage is TRBV30 and J usage is TRBJ1-5, with D possibly being TRBD1 (5 bases). V lost 5 bases to trimming and J lost 4 bases, with 12 bases between them. CDR3 length equals 13 residues. Germline V CDR1 and CDR2: GTSNPN, SVGIG (reference sequence). As DNA, the CDR3 is TGTGCCTGGGGGCAGGGAAGAAATCAGCCCCAGCATTTT. Its translation: CAWGQGRNQPQHF.

V is TRBV7-9 and J is TRBJ2-1; D is undetermined. From germline, CDR1 is SEHNR and CDR2 FQNEAQ (reference sequence). The CDR3 spans 12 residues. V was trimmed by 5 bases and J by 8 bases, leaving 10 bases between them. CDR3 nucleotide sequence: TGTGCCAGCAGCCTCTATCCCGATGAGCAGTTCTTC. Translated, it gives CASSLYPDEQFF. The whole variable domain, filled in from reference TRBV7-9 and TRBJ2-1, reads DTGVSQNPRHKITKRGQNVTFRCDPISEHNRLYWYRQTLGQGPEFLTYFQNEAQLEKSRLLSDRFSAERPKGSFSTLEIQRTEQGDSAMYLCASSLYPDEQFFGPGTRLTVL.

J is TRBJ2-7 and V is TRBV28; 8 bases fit TRBD2. Germline CDR1 MDHEN, CDR2 SYDVKM. The CDR3 is 14 residues long. The ends lost 8 bases at V and 5 bases at J; junction bases unmatched: 11. CDR3 sequence: CASAYGGARDEQYF. CDR3 nucleotides: TGTGCCAGCGCCTACGGGGGGGCCCGGGACGAGCAGTACTTC. Full variable domain (outside the CDR3, taken from reference TRBV28 and TRBJ2-7): DVKVTQSSRYLVKRTGEKVFLECVQDMDHENMFWYRQDPGLGLRLIYFSYDVKMKEKGDIPEGYSVSREKKERFSLILESASTNQTSMYLCASAYGGARDEQYFGPGTRLTVT.

V and J are TRBV29-1 and TRBJ1-1, with D tentatively TRBD1 (5 bases). The CDR3 is 11 amino acids. Trimming stripped 4 bases from V and 10 bases from J, with 13 bases between. Germline V gives CDR1 SQVTM, CDR2 ANQGSEA. The CDR3 DNA is TGCAGCGTTGCTCGATCAGGGTCAGCTTTCTTT. Its translation is CSVARSGSAFF. The entire variable domain, with the rest obtained from reference TRBV29-1 and TRBJ1-1, is as follows: SAVISQKPSRDICQRGTSLTIQCQVDSQVTMMFWYRQQPGQSLTLIATANQGSEATYESGFVIDKFPISRPNLTFSTLTVSNMSPEDSSIYLCSVARSGSAFFGQGTRLTVV.

The chain carries TRBV29-1 and TRBJ1-2; tentatively, D is TRBD1 (5 bases). V lost 7 bases to trimming and J lost 2 bases, with 11 bases between them. The CDR3 runs to 12 residues. Germline V gene data show CDR1 as SQVTM and CDR2 as ANQGSEA. CDR3 sequence: CSGLQGNYGYTF. The CDR3 bases are TGCAGCGGCCTCCAGGGCAACTATGGCTACACCTTC.

V usage is TRBV7-9 and J usage is TRBJ1-1; no definite D call. V lost 6 bases to trimming and J lost 1 base, with 12 bases between them. Germline CDR1 reads SEHNR; CDR2 reads FQNEAQ (reference sequence). The CDR3 runs to 14 residues. The CDR3 bases are TGTGCCAGCAGGAACACAGCGGGGAACACTGAAGCTTTCTTT. Residues: CASRNTAGNTEAFF. The variable domain in full, completed from reference TRBV7-9 and TRBJ1-1, reads DTGVSQNPRHKITKRGQNVTFRCDPISEHNRLYWYRQTLGQGPEFLTYFQNEAQLEKSRLLSDRFSAERPKGSFSTLEIQRTEQGDSAMYLCASRNTAGNTEAFFGQGTRLTVV.

The chain employs TRBV4-1 and TRBJ1-6; 9 bases fit TRBD1. Germline CDR1 is MGHRA and CDR2 is YSYEKL. The trim removed 0 bases at V and 7 bases at J, leaving 7 bases unmatched. The length of the CDR3 is 17 residues. The CDR3 loop reads CASSQDPPQGANSPLHF. DNA of the CDR3: TGCGCCAGCAGCCAAGACCCCCCACAGGGGGCGAATTCACCCCTCCACTTT.

The rearrangement uses TRBV2 and TRBJ2-5; D might be TRBD1 (6 bases). The tail of the sequence fits TRBJ2-7 better, so the J call may be wrong. The CDR3 contains 14 residues. CDR1 and CDR2 from the germline V gene are SNHLY and FYNNEI. CDR3 protein: CASSDGQLTYEQYF. CDR3 sequence (DNA): TGTGCCAGCAGTGACGGACAGCTCACCTACGAGCAGTACTTC.